Ten or more counts support the clone carrying this T cell receptor beta chain. Its cognate antigen is unknown. Measured with immunoSEQ multiplex PCR; TCRdb has only the in-frame clones, and not every one. Here the sample spans 35,000 to 40,000 clones, 32% being singletons. Germline values: CDR1 SGHNT, CDR2 YENEEA. The CDR3 consists of 16 residues. The ends lost 2 bases at V and 4 bases at J; junction bases unmatched: 5. The entry originates in a study of sequential checkpoint blockade in melanoma. Specified treatment: randomized to nivolumab then ipilimumab (arm A) or the reverse (arm B). None of the patients previously received DNA-damaging chemotherapy. General observations from the study: Patients with week-13 increases in T-cell fraction and clonality benefited about 30 times more often. T-cell fraction and clonality followed PD-L1 and CD8+ counts, not mutational load.

The TCR originated in a human donor with melanoma. This chain joins TRBV11-3 and TRBJ2-5, with 12 positions matching TRBD2. The sequencing used tumor tissue (inferred from file names), collected from a patient given nivolumab and ipilimumab in sequence. The CDR3 region has the DNA TGTGCCAGCAGCTTAAATGCACTAGCGGGGGGAGAGACCCAGTACTTC. This encodes CASSLNALAGGETQYF.